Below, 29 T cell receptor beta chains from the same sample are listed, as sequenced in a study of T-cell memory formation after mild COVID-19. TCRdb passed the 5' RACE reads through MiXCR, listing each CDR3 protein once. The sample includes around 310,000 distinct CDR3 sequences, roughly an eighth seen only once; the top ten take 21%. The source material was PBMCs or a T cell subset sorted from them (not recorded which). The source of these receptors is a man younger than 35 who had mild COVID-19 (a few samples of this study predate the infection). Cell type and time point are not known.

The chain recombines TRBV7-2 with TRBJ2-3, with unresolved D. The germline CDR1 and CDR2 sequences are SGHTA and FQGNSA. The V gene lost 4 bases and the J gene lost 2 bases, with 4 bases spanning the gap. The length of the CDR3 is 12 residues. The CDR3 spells CASSYFTDTQYF. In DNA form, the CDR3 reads TGTGCCAGCAGCTATTTCACAGATACGCAGTATTTT.

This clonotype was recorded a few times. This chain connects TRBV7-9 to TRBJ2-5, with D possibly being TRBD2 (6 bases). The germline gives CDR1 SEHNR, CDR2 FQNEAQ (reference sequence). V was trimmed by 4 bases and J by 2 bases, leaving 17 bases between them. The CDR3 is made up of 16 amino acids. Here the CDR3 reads CASSSAPGLRQETQYF. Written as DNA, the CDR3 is TGTGCCAGCAGCTCAGCTCCGGGACTGAGGCAAGAGACCCAGTACTTC. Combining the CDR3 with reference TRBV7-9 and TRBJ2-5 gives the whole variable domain DTGVSQNPRHKITKRGQNVTFRCDPISEHNRLYWYRQTLGQGPEFLTYFQNEAQLEKSRLLSDRFSAERPKGSFSTLEIQRTEQGDSAMYLCASSSAPGLRQETQYFGPGTRLLVL.

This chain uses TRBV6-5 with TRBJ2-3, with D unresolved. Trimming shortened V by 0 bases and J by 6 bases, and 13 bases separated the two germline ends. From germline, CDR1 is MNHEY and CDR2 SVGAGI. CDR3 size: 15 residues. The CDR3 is CASSYSSRLTDTQYF. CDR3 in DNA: TGTGCCAGCAGTTACTCGTCTCGACTTACGGATACGCAGTATTTT.

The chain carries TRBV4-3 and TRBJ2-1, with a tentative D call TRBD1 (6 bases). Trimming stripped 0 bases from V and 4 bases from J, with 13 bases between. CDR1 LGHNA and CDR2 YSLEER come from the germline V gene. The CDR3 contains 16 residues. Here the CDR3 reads CASSQDSSRGYNEQFF. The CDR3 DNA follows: TGCGCCAGCAGCCAAGATTCGAGTAGGGGGTACAATGAGCAGTTCTTC.

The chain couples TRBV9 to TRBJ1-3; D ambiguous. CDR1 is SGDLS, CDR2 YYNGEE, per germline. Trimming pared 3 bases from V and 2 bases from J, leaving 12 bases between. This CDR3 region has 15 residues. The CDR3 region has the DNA TGTGCCAGCAGCGCCTTCGTGGGAGCTGGAAACACCATATATTTT. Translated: CASSAFVGAGNTIYF.

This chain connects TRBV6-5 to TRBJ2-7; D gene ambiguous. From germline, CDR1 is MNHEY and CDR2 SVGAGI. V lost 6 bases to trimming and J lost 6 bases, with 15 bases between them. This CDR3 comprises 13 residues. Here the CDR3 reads CASRIRRAGEQYF. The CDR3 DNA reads TGTGCCAGCAGGATCCGCCGAGCTGGCGAGCAGTACTTC.

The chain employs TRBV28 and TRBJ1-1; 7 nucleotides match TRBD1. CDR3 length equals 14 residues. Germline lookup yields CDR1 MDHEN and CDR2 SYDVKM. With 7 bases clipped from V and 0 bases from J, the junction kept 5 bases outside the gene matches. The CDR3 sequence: CASTLTGLNTEAFF. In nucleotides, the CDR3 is TGTGCCAGCACCTTGACAGGGTTGAACACTGAAGCTTTCTTT.

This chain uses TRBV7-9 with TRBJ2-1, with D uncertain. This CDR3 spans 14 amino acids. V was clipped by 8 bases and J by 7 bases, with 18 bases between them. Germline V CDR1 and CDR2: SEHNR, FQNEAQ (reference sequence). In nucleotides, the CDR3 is TGTGCCAGCCCAGGATCGGACGGCTTTAATGAGCAGTTCTTC. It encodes CASPGSDGFNEQFF. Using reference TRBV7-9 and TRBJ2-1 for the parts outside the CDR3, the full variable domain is DTGVSQNPRHKITKRGQNVTFRCDPISEHNRLYWYRQTLGQGPEFLTYFQNEAQLEKSRLLSDRFSAERPKGSFSTLEIQRTEQGDSAMYLCASPGSDGFNEQFFGPGTRLTVL.

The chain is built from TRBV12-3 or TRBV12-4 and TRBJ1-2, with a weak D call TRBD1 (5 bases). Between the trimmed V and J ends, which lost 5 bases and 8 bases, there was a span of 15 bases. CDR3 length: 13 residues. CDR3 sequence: CASSPRDLEGYTF. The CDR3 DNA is TGTGCCAGCAGTCCCCGGGACCTCGAGGGCTACACCTTC.

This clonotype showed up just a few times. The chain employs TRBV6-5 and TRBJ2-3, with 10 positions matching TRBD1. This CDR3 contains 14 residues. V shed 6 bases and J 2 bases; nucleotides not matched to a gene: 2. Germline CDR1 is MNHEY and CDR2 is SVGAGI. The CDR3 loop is CASRRQGATDTQYF. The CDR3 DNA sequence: TGTGCCAGCAGGAGACAGGGGGCCACAGATACGCAGTATTTT.

The CDR3 DNA reads as TGTGCCAGCAGTTACCCCGGACAGGGAGGCGGCTACACCTTC. Encoded protein: CASSYPGQGGGYTF. The V call is TRBV6-5, the J call TRBJ1-2, with 8 bases matching TRBD1. Germline V lookup: CDR1 MNHEY, CDR2 SVGAGI. With V trimmed by 2 bases and J by 8 bases, 7 bases remained unmatched. The CDR3 extends over 14 amino acids.

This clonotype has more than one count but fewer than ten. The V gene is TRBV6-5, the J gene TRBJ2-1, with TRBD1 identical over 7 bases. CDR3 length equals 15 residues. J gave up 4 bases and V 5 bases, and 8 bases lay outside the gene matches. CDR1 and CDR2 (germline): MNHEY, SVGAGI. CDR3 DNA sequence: TGTGCCAGCAGTAATCCGGGACAGACATACAATGAGCAGTTCTTC. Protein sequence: CASSNPGQTYNEQFF.

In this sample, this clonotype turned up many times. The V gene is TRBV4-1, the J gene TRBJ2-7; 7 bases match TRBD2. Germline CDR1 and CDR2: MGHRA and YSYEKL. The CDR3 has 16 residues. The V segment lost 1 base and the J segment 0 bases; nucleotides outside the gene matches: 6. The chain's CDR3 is CASSQGLRGSSYEQYF. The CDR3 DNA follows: TGCGCCAGCAGCCAAGGATTGCGGGGGAGCTCCTACGAGCAGTACTTC.

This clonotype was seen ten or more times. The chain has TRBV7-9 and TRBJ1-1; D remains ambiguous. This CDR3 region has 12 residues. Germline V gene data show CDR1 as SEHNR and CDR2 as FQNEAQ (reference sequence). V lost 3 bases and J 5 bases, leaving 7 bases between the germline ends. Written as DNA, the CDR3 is TGTGCCAGCAGCTTCCCCGGGACTGAAGCTTTCTTT. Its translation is CASSFPGTEAFF.

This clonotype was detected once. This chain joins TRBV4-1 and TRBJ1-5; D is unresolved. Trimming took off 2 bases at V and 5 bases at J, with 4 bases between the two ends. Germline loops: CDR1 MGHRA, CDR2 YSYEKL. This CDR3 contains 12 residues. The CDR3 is CASSQQDQPQHF. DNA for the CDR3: TGCGCCAGCAGCCAACAGGATCAGCCCCAGCATTTT.

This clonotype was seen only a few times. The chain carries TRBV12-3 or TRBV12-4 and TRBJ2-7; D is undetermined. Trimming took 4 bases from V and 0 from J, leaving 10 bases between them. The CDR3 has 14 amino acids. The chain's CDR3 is CASSSSGFSYEQYF. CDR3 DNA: TGTGCCAGCAGTTCGTCCGGGTTCTCCTACGAGCAGTACTTC.

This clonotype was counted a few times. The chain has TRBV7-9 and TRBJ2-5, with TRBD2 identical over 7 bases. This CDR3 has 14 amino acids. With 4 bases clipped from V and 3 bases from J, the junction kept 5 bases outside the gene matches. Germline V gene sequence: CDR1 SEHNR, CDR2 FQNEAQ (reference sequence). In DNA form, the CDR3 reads TGTGCCAGCAGCTCCGGCGGGGGAGAAGAGACCCAGTACTTC. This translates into CASSSGGGEETQYF.

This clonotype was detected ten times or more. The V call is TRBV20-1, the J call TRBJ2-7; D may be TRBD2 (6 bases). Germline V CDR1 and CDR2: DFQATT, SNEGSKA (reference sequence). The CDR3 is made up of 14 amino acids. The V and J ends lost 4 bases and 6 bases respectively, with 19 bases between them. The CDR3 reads CSAISRGSSGEQYF. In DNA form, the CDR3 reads TGCAGTGCTATTTCGCGGGGTTCCTCTGGCGAGCAGTACTTC.

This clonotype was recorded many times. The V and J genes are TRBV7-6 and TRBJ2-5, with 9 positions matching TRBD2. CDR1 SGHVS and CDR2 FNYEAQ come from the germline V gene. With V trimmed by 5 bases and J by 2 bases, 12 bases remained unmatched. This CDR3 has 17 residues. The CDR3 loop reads CASSRLRPTSGQETQYF. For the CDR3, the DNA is TGTGCCAGCAGCCGCCTTAGGCCGACTAGCGGACAAGAGACCCAGTACTTC.

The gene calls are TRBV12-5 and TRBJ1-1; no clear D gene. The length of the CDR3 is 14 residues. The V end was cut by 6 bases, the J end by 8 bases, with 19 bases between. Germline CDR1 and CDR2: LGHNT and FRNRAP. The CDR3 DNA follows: TGTGCTAGTGGCCCCCATTGGGGATACGCCGAAGCTTTCTTT. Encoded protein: CASGPHWGYAEAFF.

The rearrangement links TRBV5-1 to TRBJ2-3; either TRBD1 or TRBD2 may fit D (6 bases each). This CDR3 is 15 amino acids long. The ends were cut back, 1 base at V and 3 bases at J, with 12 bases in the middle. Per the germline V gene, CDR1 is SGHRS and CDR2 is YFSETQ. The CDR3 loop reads CASSLNEGGTDTQYF. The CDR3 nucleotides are TGCGCCAGCAGCTTGAACGAGGGGGGAACAGATACGCAGTATTTT.

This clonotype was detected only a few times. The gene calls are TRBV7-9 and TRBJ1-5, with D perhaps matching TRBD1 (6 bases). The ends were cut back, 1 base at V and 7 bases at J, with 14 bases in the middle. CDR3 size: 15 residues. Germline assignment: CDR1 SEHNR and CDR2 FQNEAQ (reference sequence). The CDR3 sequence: CASSLDREVGQPQHF. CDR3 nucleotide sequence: TGTGCCAGCAGCTTAGACAGGGAGGTCGGACAGCCCCAGCATTTT.

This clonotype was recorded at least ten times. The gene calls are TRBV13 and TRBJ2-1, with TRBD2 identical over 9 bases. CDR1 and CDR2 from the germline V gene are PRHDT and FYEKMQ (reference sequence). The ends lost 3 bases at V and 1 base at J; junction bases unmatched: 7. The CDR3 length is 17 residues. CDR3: CASSFLGAGGSYNEQFF. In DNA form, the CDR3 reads TGTGCCAGCAGCTTTCTAGGAGCGGGGGGTTCCTACAATGAGCAGTTCTTC. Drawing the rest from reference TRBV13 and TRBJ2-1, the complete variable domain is AAGVIQSPRHLIKEKRETATLKCYPIPRHDTVYWYQQGPGQDPQFLISFYEKMQSDKGSIPDRFSAQQFSDYHSELNMSSLELGDSALYFCASSFLGAGGSYNEQFFGPGTRLTVL.

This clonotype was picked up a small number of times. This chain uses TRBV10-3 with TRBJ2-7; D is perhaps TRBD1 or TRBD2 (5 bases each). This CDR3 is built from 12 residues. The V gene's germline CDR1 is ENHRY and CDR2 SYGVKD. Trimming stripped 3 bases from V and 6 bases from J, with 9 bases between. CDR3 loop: CAISEWGPEQYF. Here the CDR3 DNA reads TGTGCCATCAGTGAATGGGGACCCGAGCAGTACTTC.

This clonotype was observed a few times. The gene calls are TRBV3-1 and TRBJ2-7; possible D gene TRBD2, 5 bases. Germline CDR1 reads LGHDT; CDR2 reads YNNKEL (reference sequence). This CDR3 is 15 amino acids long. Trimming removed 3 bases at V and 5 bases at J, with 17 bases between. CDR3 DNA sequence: TGTGCCAGCAGCCAGCGGCGGGCCGTCCTGAACGAGCAGTACTTC. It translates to CASSQRRAVLNEQYF.

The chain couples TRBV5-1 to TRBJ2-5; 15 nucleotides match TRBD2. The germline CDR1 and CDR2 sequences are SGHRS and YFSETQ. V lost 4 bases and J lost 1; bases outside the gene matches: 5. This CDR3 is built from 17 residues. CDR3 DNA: TGCGCCAGCAGCCCGGGACTAGCGGGGGGCTTCCAAGAGACCCAGTACTTC. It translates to CASSPGLAGGFQETQYF.

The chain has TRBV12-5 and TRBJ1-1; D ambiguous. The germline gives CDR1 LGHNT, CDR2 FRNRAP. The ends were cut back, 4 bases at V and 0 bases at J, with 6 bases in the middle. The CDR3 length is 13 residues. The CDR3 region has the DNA TGTGCTAGTGGTTCGCCGGTGAACACTGAAGCTTTCTTT. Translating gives CASGSPVNTEAFF.

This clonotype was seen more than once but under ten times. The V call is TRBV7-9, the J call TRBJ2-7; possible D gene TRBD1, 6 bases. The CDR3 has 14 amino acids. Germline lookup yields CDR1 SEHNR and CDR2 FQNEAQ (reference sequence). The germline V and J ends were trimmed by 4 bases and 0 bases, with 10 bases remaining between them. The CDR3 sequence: CASSYRDHSYEQYF. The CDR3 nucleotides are TGTGCCAGCAGCTACAGGGATCACTCCTACGAGCAGTACTTC.

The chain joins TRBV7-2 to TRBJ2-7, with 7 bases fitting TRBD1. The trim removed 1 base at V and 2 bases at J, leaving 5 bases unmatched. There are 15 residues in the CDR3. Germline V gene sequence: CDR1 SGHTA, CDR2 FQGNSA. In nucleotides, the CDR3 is TGTGCCAGCAGCTTAGTGGCAGGGACAGCCTACGAGCAGTACTTC. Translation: CASSLVAGTAYEQYF.